This TCR beta chain was sequenced during a study of T cell responses to AZD1222 COVID-19 vaccine. Profiled with immunoSEQ multiplex PCR; TCRdb holds only in-frame clones, not every one. The data contain over 100,000 clones, around 90% of them singletons. Regarding this clone: Its antigen remains unidentified.

V dropped 5 bases and J dropped 4; count of bases not matched to a gene: 5. Germline V gives CDR1 KGHSH, CDR2 LQKENI. The CDR3 extends over 14 amino acids. Notes on the study in general: Donors in the cohort were predominantly white British and more often female, and clonal diversity was possibly underestimated.

The sequencing here drew on peripheral blood, taken 28 days after the second AZD1222 dose. The chain joins TRBV18 to TRBJ1-1; 9 positions match TRBD1. This clonotype was obtained from an adult who received the AZD1222 COVID-19 vaccine. The CDR3 sequence is CASSGQGTGTEAFF. DNA for the CDR3: TGTGCCAGCTCAGGACAGGGGACGGGCACTGAAGCTTTCTTT.